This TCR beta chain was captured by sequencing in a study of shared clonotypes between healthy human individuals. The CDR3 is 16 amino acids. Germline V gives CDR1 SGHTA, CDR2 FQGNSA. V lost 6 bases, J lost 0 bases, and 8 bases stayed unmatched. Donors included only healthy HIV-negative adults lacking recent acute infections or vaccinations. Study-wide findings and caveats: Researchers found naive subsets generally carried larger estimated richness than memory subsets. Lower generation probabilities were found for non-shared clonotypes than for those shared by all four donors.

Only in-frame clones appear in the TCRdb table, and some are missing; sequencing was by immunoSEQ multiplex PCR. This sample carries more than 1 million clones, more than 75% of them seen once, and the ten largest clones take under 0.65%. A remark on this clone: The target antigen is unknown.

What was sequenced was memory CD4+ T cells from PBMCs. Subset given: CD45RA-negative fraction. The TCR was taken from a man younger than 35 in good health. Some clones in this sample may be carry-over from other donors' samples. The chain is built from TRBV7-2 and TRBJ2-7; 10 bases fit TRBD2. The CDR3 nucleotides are TGTGCCAGCAGGGGACCACTAGCGGGAAGCTCCTACGAGCAGTACTTC. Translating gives CASRGPLAGSSYEQYF.